This TCR beta chain was sequenced in a study of blood T cell repertoires in COVID-19. On the study more broadly: The origin of the acute and convalescent COVID-19 samples was the United States, Italy and Spain. Nucleic acid was either cDNA or gDNA, and it came from T cells, B-cell-depleted T cells, or PBMCs.

Original handling: Estimation of nucleated cell counts was performed using reference gene primer amplification. Measured with immunoSEQ multiplex PCR; TCRdb has only the in-frame clones, and not every one. V, J and clone size are taken as reported in that table, and D and trimming were inferred from the DNA itself. The profile shows approximately 73,000 clones, about nine tenths of them singletons. Sequenced sample: peripheral blood. The source of this sequence is a woman aged 55-75 years with acute or convalescent COVID-19.

CDR3 bases: TGTGCCACCAGTGATTTGGGGACAGGGGGCACCGGGGAGCTGTTTTTT. Amino acid sequence: CATSDLGTGGTGELFF. The gene calls are TRBV24-1 and TRBJ2-2, with TRBD1 matching 11 bases. CDR3 length: 16 amino acids. Germline assignment: CDR1 KGHDR and CDR2 SFDVKD. V shed 0 bases and J 4 bases; nucleotides not matched to a gene: 0.